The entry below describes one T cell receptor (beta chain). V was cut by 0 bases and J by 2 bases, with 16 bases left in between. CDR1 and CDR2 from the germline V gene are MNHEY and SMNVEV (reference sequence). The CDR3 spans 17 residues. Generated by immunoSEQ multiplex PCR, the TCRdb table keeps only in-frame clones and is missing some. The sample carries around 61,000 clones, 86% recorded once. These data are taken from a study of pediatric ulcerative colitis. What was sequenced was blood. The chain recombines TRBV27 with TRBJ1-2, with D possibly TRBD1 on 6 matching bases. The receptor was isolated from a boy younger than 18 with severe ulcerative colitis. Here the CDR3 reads CASSLSWAERGNYGYTF. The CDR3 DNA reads TGTGCCAGCAGTTTATCATGGGCAGAAAGGGGGAACTATGGCTACACCTTC.